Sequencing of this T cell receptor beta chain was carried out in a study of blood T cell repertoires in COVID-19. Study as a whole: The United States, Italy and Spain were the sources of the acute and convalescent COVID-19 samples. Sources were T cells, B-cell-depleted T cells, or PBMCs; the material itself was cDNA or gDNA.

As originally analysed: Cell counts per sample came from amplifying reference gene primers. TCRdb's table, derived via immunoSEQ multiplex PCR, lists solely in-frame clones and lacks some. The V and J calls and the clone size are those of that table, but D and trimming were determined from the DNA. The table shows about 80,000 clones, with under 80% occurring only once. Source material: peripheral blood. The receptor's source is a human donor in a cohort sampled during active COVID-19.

The CDR3 DNA reads as TGTGCCAGCGCTGGGGGCCACTCTGGAAACACCATATATTTT. It is translated as CASAGGHSGNTIYF. The chain couples TRBV2 to TRBJ1-3, with D possibly being TRBD1 (6 bases). The CDR3 spans 14 residues. Trimming cost V 8 bases and J 0 bases, with 11 bases left between them. Germline V lookup: CDR1 SNHLY, CDR2 FYNNEI. Full variable domain (remainder filled in from reference TRBV2 and TRBJ1-3): EPEVTQTPSHQVTQMGQEVILRCVPISNHLYFYWYRQILGQKVEFLVSFYNNEISEKSEIFDDQFSVERPDGSNFTLKIRSTKLEDSAMYFCASAGGHSGNTIYFGEGSWLTVV.